The subject of this entry is one T cell receptor beta chain. Antigen: not known. This specimen comes from a study of somatic mutations in cytotoxic T cells in rheumatoid arthritis. Sequenced by immunoSEQ multiplex PCR; TCRdb stores in-frame clones only, minus some. The table records some 11,000 clones, less than 80% of them present only once. Notes on the study in general: Healthy controls did not share the age-linked increase in CD8+ clonality seen in rheumatoid arthritis patients. More than 20% of CD8+ cells belonged to the largest clone in 8 of 65 patients.

The V gene's germline CDR1 is MGHRA and CDR2 YSYEKL. Trimming took off 0 bases at V and 0 bases at J, with 8 bases between the two ends. This CDR3 contains 16 residues. The sequenced material came from CD8+ T cells sorted from blood. V and J are TRBV4-1 and TRBJ1-4, with D unresolved. The clonotype was recovered from an adult with rheumatoid arthritis. This CDR3 is CASSQDIVATNEKLFF. The CDR3 DNA is TGCGCCAGCAGCCAAGACATCGTTGCAACTAATGAAAAACTGTTTTTT.